This T cell receptor (beta chain) appears in the sequencing data of a study of graft-versus-host responses after intestinal transplantation. The length of the CDR3 is 15 residues. Germline loops: CDR1 SGHAT, CDR2 FQNNGV. V shed 3 bases, J shed 5 bases, and the junction held 9 bases outside the gene matches. Graft-derived tissue was subjected to processing to liberate intraepithelial and lamina propria lymphocytes. The method was immunoSEQ multiplex PCR; TCRdb's version includes in-frame clones alone and lacks a portion of them. The sample holds 9,500 to 15,000 clones, about 68% seen once. The sequenced sample was ileum tissue, obtained 142 days after intestinal transplantation. V gene TRBV11-2 combines with J gene TRBJ2-5; 7 bases match TRBD1. The sequence derives from a human patient who received an intestinal transplant, so some T cells may come from the graft donor. In nucleotides, the CDR3 is TGTGCCAGCAGCTTCGGGGACAGATACGAGGAGACCCAGTACTTC. It translates to CASSFGDRYEETQYF.